The following is a T cell receptor (beta chain) sequence with its context. The record originates from a study of blood T cell repertoires in COVID-19. Across the study: Sites in the United States, Italy and Spain provided acute and convalescent COVID-19 samples.

Study processing details: Counts of nucleated cells, estimated from reference gene primer amplification, were obtained. The method was immunoSEQ multiplex PCR; TCRdb's version includes in-frame clones alone and lacks a portion of them. D and trimming come from the DNA, and the V and J calls and clone size come from that table. Of tens of thousands of clones in the sample, approximately 86% are singletons; the top ten hold more than 1.4%. The germline gives CDR1 SGHKS, CDR2 YYEKEE (reference sequence). V was clipped by 0 bases and J by 6 bases, with 13 bases between them. The CDR3 consists of 15 residues.

Sequencing used peripheral blood. V and J are TRBV5-5 and TRBJ1-5; possibly TRBD1 for D (5 bases). The TCR comes from a woman aged 60-75 years with acute or convalescent COVID-19. The CDR3 spells CASSLVYQGGQPQHF. The DNA for the CDR3 is TGTGCCAGCAGCTTGGTTTATCAGGGCGGTCAGCCCCAGCATTTT. Based on the CDR3 plus reference TRBV5-5 and TRBJ1-5, the full variable domain is DAGVTQSPTHLIKTRGQQVTLRCSPISGHKSVSWYQQVLGQGPQFIFQYYEKEERGRGNFPDRFSARQFPNYSSELNVNALLLGDSALYLCASSLVYQGGQPQHFGDGTRLSIL.